These 32 T cell receptor beta chains originate from one sample sequenced in a study of vaccination effects on CD4 cells after COVID-19. For these TCRs, the target antigens are not known. Isolating CD4+ T cells followed 9 to 10 days of culture. Sequencing was performed with immunoSEQ multiplex PCR; in TCRdb, only in-frame clones are kept and a portion is missing. Altogether tens of thousands of clones are present, 55% to 75% being singletons, with the ten largest covering under 30%. The sample in question was CD4+ T cells from PBMCs cultured without peptide, obtained before COVID-19 vaccination. All receptors derive from a human donor who had a prior SARS-CoV-2 infection.

V gene TRBV5-5 combines with J gene TRBJ2-1, with D perhaps being TRBD1 or TRBD2 (6 bases each). CDR3 length equals 15 residues. CDR1 and CDR2 from the germline V gene are SGHKS and YYEKEE (reference sequence). V was pared by 2 bases and J by 7 bases, with 16 bases between. The chain's CDR3 is CASSFVGGTRNEQFF. DNA of the CDR3: TGTGCCAGCAGCTTTGTCGGGGGCACAAGAAATGAGCAGTTCTTC.

The CDR3 bases are TGTGCCAGCAGCTTTAGCTATAATTCACCCCTCCACTTT. Translation: CASSFSYNSPLHF. V usage is TRBV7-8 and J usage is TRBJ1-6; D unclear. The germline gives CDR1 SGHVS, CDR2 FQNEAQ. CDR3 length: 13 residues. The V gene lost 3 bases and the J gene lost 3 bases, with 3 bases spanning the gap.

The chain joins TRBV18 to TRBJ2-7; weak D call: TRBD2 (5 bases). The CDR3 is 15 residues long. V lost 0 bases to trimming and J lost 1 base, with 10 bases between them. The germline V gene has CDR1 KGHSH and CDR2 LQKENI. CDR3 protein: CASSPPGTGSYEQYF. The CDR3 DNA reads as TGTGCCAGCTCACCACCGGGTACGGGATCCTACGAGCAGTACTTC.

J is TRBJ1-3 and V is TRBV19, with no clear D. The germline V gene encodes CDR1 LNHDA and CDR2 SQIVND (reference sequence). The ends were cut back, 0 bases at V and 0 bases at J, with 6 bases in the middle. The CDR3 runs 15 residues. This CDR3 reads CASSIEGISGNTIYF. In DNA form, the CDR3 reads TGTGCCAGTAGTATAGAGGGCATCTCTGGAAACACCATATATTTT. Together with reference TRBV19 and TRBJ1-3, the CDR3 gives the full variable domain: DGGITQSPKYLFRKEGQNVTLSCEQNLNHDAMYWYRQDPGQGLRLIYYSQIVNDFQKGDIAEGYSVSREKKESFPLTVTSAQKNPTAFYLCASSIEGISGNTIYFGEGSWLTVV.

The chain couples TRBV10-1 to TRBJ1-2; TRBD1 might be the D (6 bases). Trimming removed 9 bases from V and 6 bases from J, with 8 bases in between. The CDR3 runs to 10 residues. From germline, CDR1 is WNHNN and CDR2 SYGVQD (reference sequence). The CDR3 DNA follows: TGCGCCAGTCGACAGGATGGCTACACCTTC. Translating gives CASRQDGYTF.

The CDR3 protein is CASGLAPTANSGANVLTF. Written as DNA, the CDR3 is TGTGCTAGTGGTTTGGCCCCGACAGCGAACTCTGGGGCCAACGTCCTGACTTTC. The genes are TRBV12-5 and TRBJ2-6; the D gene is possibly TRBD1 (5 bases). V lost 1 base, J lost 0 bases, and 13 bases lay in between. CDR1 is LGHNT and CDR2 is FRNRAP in the germline V gene. This CDR3 contains 18 residues.

This rearrangement joins TRBV11-2 to TRBJ2-7; TRBD1 aligns across 9 bases. CDR1 and CDR2 (germline): SGHAT, FQNNGV. The length of the CDR3 is 14 residues. J gave up 4 bases and V 7 bases, and 8 bases lay outside the gene matches. CDR3 sequence reads: CASNQQGAGYEQYF. The CDR3 bases are TGTGCCAGCAACCAACAGGGGGCTGGATACGAGCAGTACTTC.

The rearrangement links TRBV6-1 to TRBJ1-1; tentative D call: TRBD1 (5 bases). The germline V and J ends were trimmed by 1 base and 4 bases, with 7 bases remaining between them. Germline lookup yields CDR1 MNHNS and CDR2 SASEGT. The CDR3 sequence is 13 residues long. The CDR3 here is CASSEVRGTEAFF. As DNA, the CDR3 is TGTGCCAGCAGTGAAGTAAGGGGCACTGAAGCTTTCTTT.

The chain links TRBV15 to TRBJ1-5; D gene unclear. V gave up 1 base and J gave up 7 bases, with 8 bases separating them. CDR1 and CDR2 (germline): LNHNV, YYDKDF (reference sequence). The CDR3 is 13 residues long. The CDR3 protein is CATSRGVWQPQHF. CDR3 nucleotides: TGTGCCACCAGCAGAGGCGTGTGGCAGCCCCAGCATTTT.

The chain links TRBV19 to TRBJ2-3; TRBD1 matches at 7 bases. Trimming removed 2 bases from V and 5 bases from J; junction bases left unmatched: 7. Germline CDR1 is LNHDA and CDR2 is SQIVND (reference sequence). The CDR3 consists of 15 residues. Here the CDR3 reads CASSIFEGGRDTQYF. The CDR3 DNA is TGTGCCAGTAGTATATTTGAAGGGGGCAGAGATACGCAGTATTTT.

The chain links TRBV19 to TRBJ1-5, with 9 bases matching TRBD1. Losses at the gene ends were 4 bases for V and 0 bases for J; bases not matched to a gene: 4. The V gene's germline CDR1 is LNHDA and CDR2 SQIVND (reference sequence). CDR3 length: 16 amino acids. DNA for the CDR3: TGTGCCAGTAGTAGGGACAGGGATTATAGCAATCAGCCCCAGCATTTT. Protein: CASSRDRDYSNQPQHF.

This rearrangement joins TRBV18 to TRBJ1-5, with 9 nucleotides matching TRBD1. CDR3 length: 15 amino acids. V shed 0 bases, J shed 7 bases, and the junction held 4 bases outside the gene matches. CDR1 KGHSH and CDR2 LQKENI come from the germline V gene. This chain's CDR3 is CASSPPGTGFQPQHF. In nucleotides, the CDR3 is TGTGCCAGCTCACCACCTGGGACAGGGTTCCAGCCCCAGCATTTT.

The chain joins TRBV5-5 to TRBJ2-5; tentatively, D is TRBD2 (6 bases). There are 17 residues in the CDR3. Trimming took off 4 bases at V and 4 bases at J, with 23 bases between the two ends. CDR1 and CDR2 (germline): SGHKS, YYEKEE (reference sequence). The CDR3 DNA is TGTGCCAGCAGCGCACGGGGACTGGGGGAGTTCACAGAGACCCAGTACTTC. Translating gives CASSARGLGEFTETQYF.

The J gene is TRBJ1-5, the V gene TRBV24-1; 9 bases align to TRBD1. CDR1 and CDR2 from the germline V gene are KGHDR and SFDVKD. Germline trimming cut 5 bases from V and 7 bases from J; bases unmatched to any gene: 14. This CDR3 has 17 residues. The CDR3 region is CATSAKEGQGPEQPQHF. The CDR3 DNA reads as TGTGCCACCAGTGCTAAAGAGGGACAGGGACCTGAACAGCCCCAGCATTTT.

Turning to this clone: The junction differs from germline at one of its ends, possibly a read error. This chain joins TRBV7-7 and TRBJ2-3, with 8 bases matching TRBD1. This CDR3 has 17 residues. Germline V gene sequence: CDR1 SSHAT, CDR2 FNYEAQ (reference sequence). The CDR3 protein is CASSLLVRGQGLDTQYF. The CDR3 DNA sequence: TGTGCTAGCAGCTTACTCGTCAGAGGACAGGGTTTAGATACGCAGTATTTT.

The chain uses TRBV19 and TRBJ1-2; TRBD1 agrees at 7 bases. The CDR3 runs 13 residues. Trimming cost V 4 bases and J 3 bases; bases outside gene matches: 2. Germline loops: CDR1 LNHDA, CDR2 SQIVND (reference sequence). CDR3 in DNA: TGTGCCAGTAGTACGACAGGGTACTATGGCTACACCTTC. This encodes CASSTTGYYGYTF.

V is TRBV5-1 and J is TRBJ2-1; no definite D call. Germline V gives CDR1 SGHRS, CDR2 YFSETQ. Trimming took off 0 bases at V and 3 bases at J, with 10 bases between the two ends. The CDR3 sequence is 15 residues long. The CDR3 sequence is CASSLGSGDYNEQFF. The DNA of the CDR3 is TGCGCCAGCAGCTTGGGGTCAGGAGACTACAATGAGCAGTTCTTC.

This rearrangement joins TRBV7-3 to TRBJ2-5; possibly TRBD2 for D (7 bases). The CDR3 loop spans 15 amino acids. From germline, CDR1 is SGHTA and CDR2 FQGTGA. V lost 1 base and J 4 bases, leaving 13 bases between the germline ends. In nucleotides, the CDR3 is TGTGCCAGCAGCTTAATGGGGGGGCAGGGAGAGACCCAGTACTTC. This translates into CASSLMGGQGETQYF.

There are a few counts of this clone. The V and J genes are TRBV30 and TRBJ1-2, with 10 nucleotides matching TRBD1. Losses at the gene ends were 2 bases for V and 3 bases for J; bases not matched to a gene: 12. Germline CDR1 reads GTSNPN; CDR2 reads SVGIG (reference sequence). This CDR3 is 17 amino acids long. The CDR3 protein is CAWSRGTGDTSDYGYTF. CDR3 DNA sequence: TGTGCCTGGAGTCGCGGGACAGGGGATACGTCCGACTATGGCTACACCTTC.

The chain is built from TRBV13 and TRBJ2-3; 8 nucleotides match TRBD2. The CDR3 consists of 17 residues. Looked up from germline, CDR1 is PRHDT and CDR2 is FYEKMQ (reference sequence). Trimming removed 4 bases from V and 2 bases from J; junction bases left unmatched: 11. The CDR3 reads CASSWRVGSGNTDTQYF. DNA of the CDR3: TGTGCCAGCAGCTGGAGAGTTGGTAGCGGGAACACAGATACGCAGTATTTT.

The V call is TRBV7-9, the J call TRBJ2-3, with a weak D call TRBD2 (6 bases). This CDR3 region has 15 residues. Trimming removed 5 bases from V and 5 bases from J, with 17 bases in between. Germline values: CDR1 SEHNR, CDR2 FQNEAQ (reference sequence). CDR3 bases: TGTGCCAGCAGCGGGAGGTTACTGGCGGGAGATACGCAGTATTTT. The encoded protein is CASSGRLLAGDTQYF.

The CDR3, as DNA: TGCGCCAGCAGCTTGGGGGGGGCGGGAGCCGCAGATACGCAGTATTTT. Its protein is CASSLGGAGAADTQYF. This chain links TRBV5-1 with TRBJ2-3; D is perhaps TRBD2 (7 bases). Germline values: CDR1 SGHRS, CDR2 YFSETQ. This CDR3 is 16 amino acids long. Trimming pared 0 bases from V and 4 bases from J, leaving 15 bases between.

This clone was counted only a few times. The V and J genes are TRBV7-9 and TRBJ2-7; D possibly uses TRBD1 or TRBD2 (6 bases each). V lost 3 bases and J 7 bases, leaving 19 bases between the germline ends. This CDR3 is built from 15 residues. From germline, CDR1 is SEHNR and CDR2 FQNEAQ (reference sequence). This CDR3 is CASSLTGASRSEQYF. DNA of the CDR3: TGTGCCAGCAGCTTGACGGGGGCAAGCCGGAGTGAGCAGTACTTC.

V is TRBV30 and J is TRBJ2-7; weak D call: TRBD1 (6 bases). The length of the CDR3 is 18 residues. Trimming shortened V by 5 bases and J by 3 bases, and 29 bases separated the two germline ends. Germline V gene lookup returns CDR1 GTSNPN and CDR2 SVGIG (reference sequence). The CDR3 region has the DNA TGTGCCTGGGGTCAACAGGGCTTTAGGTCAGGGGACGGCTACGAGCAGTACTTC. Its protein is CAWGQQGFRSGDGYEQYF.

The chain links TRBV7-2 to TRBJ2-3; unclear D gene. This CDR3 region has 14 residues. V was pared by 3 bases and J by 6 bases, with 13 bases between. The V gene's germline CDR1 is SGHTA and CDR2 FQGNSA. CDR3 sequence reads: CASSFQIRVDTQYF. The CDR3 DNA is TGTGCCAGCAGCTTCCAGATAAGGGTGGATACGCAGTATTTT.

The CDR3 sequence is CASSKDTYSPLHF. The CDR3 DNA reads TGTGCCAGCAGTAAGGATACCTATTCACCCCTCCACTTT. The chain is built from TRBV11-2 and TRBJ1-6; D remains ambiguous. CDR1 and CDR2 from the germline V gene are SGHAT and FQNNGV. V was clipped by 6 bases and J by 8 bases, with 11 bases between them. The CDR3 totals 13 residues.

V and J are TRBV9 and TRBJ1-3, with D hard to call. Looked up from germline, CDR1 is SGDLS and CDR2 is YYNGEE. The CDR3 totals 16 residues. V shed 0 bases and J shed 0 bases, with 10 bases lying between them. The CDR3 sequence is CASSVAPLPSGNTIYF. CDR3 coding DNA: TGTGCCAGCAGCGTAGCCCCACTGCCCTCTGGAAACACCATATATTTT.

This chain connects TRBV3-1 (or the pseudogene TRBV3-2) to TRBJ1-1; D gene ambiguous. The V end was cut by 3 bases, the J end by 5 bases, with 4 bases between. Germline loops: CDR1 LGHDT, CDR2 YNNKEL (reference sequence). This CDR3 spans 11 amino acids. The CDR3 reads CASSHATEAFF. The CDR3 DNA is TGTGCCAGCAGCCATGCAACTGAAGCTTTCTTT.

The V gene is TRBV14, the J gene TRBJ2-5; D is perhaps TRBD1 or TRBD2 (6 bases each). This CDR3 is built from 17 residues. CDR1 and CDR2 from the germline V gene are SGHDN and FVKESK. V lost 0 bases and J lost 4, with 18 bases in between. The CDR3 loop is CASSQEIPGARGETQYF. The CDR3 DNA sequence: TGTGCCAGCAGCCAAGAGATTCCGGGGGCACGAGGAGAGACCCAGTACTTC.

The J gene is TRBJ2-5, the V gene TRBV5-4; D gene ambiguous. The CDR3 consists of 13 residues. Germline CDR1 and CDR2: SGHNT and YYREEE (reference sequence). With 1 base removed from V and 2 bases from J, the gap between germline ends came to 6 bases. CDR3 DNA sequence: TGTGCCAGCAGCTTGATGGGGCAAGAGACCCAGTACTTC. It specifies CASSLMGQETQYF.

The V and J genes are TRBV20-1 and TRBJ2-5; TRBD2 matches at 10 bases. V was pared by 3 bases and J by 1 base, with 8 bases of the junction left unmatched. This CDR3 has 16 residues. Germline V gives CDR1 DFQATT, CDR2 SNEGSKA (reference sequence). CDR3 in DNA: TGCAGTGCTAGTCTAAGCGGGAGGGCCCCCCAAGAGACCCAGTACTTC. Translated: CSASLSGRAPQETQYF.

The CDR3 here is CASSQGADYHNEQFF. The CDR3 DNA follows: TGTGCCAGTAGCCAAGGGGCGGATTACCACAATGAGCAGTTCTTC. The chain employs TRBV19 and TRBJ2-1; a possible D gene is TRBD1 (5 bases). This CDR3 spans 15 amino acids. V lost 6 bases and J lost 5, with 17 bases in between. CDR1 and CDR2 from the germline V gene are LNHDA and SQIVND (reference sequence).